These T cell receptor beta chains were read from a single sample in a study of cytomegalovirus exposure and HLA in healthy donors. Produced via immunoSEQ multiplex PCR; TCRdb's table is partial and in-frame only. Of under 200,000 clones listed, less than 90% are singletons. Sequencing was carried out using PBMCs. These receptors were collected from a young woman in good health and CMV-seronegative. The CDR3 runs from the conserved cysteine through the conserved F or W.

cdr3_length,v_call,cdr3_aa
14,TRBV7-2,CASSFSRGDEKLFF
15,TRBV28,CASSLPGLHTDTQYF
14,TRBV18,CASSPDYSNQPQHF
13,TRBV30,CAGNSGRLEKLFF
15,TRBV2,CASRKRTGGGEKLFF
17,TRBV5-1,CASRIDRTATSRYGYTF
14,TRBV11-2,CASSSLTGHAEAFF
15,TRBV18,CASSPGGQAGYEQYF
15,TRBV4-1,CASSGVWEPGYEQFF
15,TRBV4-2,CASSQDPGGGETQYF
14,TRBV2,CASSGTSFLNEQFF
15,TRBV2,CASRYGQGRYNEQFF
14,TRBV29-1,CSVRGRAIFNEQFF
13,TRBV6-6,CASRQDRNTEAFF
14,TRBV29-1,CSVEYRNWSGELFF
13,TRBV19,CASSQGASQPQHF
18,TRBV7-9,CSSSSVGLAESLTYEQYF
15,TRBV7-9,CASSLGVATNNEQFF
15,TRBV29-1,CSVALDSHSNQPQHF
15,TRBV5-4,CASRSSGRNIDTQYF
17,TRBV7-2,CASSINRDSANTGELFF
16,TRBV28,CASSFTSGTSTYEQYF
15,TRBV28,CASSRRGSSYNEQFF
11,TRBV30,CAWLVEKTQYF
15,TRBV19,CASSIGTGADTEAFF
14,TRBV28,CASSPGQGSYEQYF
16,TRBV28,CASSAGVSPVMVGYTF
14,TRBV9,CASSAGQVGTEAFF
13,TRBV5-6,CASSLVPGETQYF
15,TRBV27,CASKINRDSYNEQFF
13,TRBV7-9,CASSPQGIGELFF
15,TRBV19,CASSIAGTSQYEQYF
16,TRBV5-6,CASSLDQGWSTDTQYF
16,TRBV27,CASSPRKTGFPYGYTF
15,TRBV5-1,CASSTGTSESYEQYF
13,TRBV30,CAWSVSRGAEAFF